This T cell receptor (beta chain) was obtained from a study of blood T cell repertoires in COVID-19. Germline lookup yields CDR1 GTSNPN and CDR2 SVGIG (reference sequence). The CDR3 consists of 14 residues. The junction had 8 bases not matched to a gene; V was cut back by 2 bases and J by 7 bases. Profiled with immunoSEQ multiplex PCR; TCRdb holds only in-frame clones, not every one. The table records about 190,000 clones, 86% of them present only once. The clonotype originates from a middle-aged woman in a cohort exposed to, infected with or recovered from COVID-19 (not recorded which). The sample consisted of PBMCs or T cells enriched from blood (not recorded which). The rearrangement links TRBV30 to TRBJ1-5; 7 bases align to TRBD1. The CDR3 bases are TGTGCCTGGAGTTTAAACAGGGGTGGACAGCCCCAGCATTTT. Its translation: CAWSLNRGGQPQHF.